The clone carrying this T cell receptor beta chain was seen a single time. The antigen remains undetermined. The V gene's germline CDR1 is LNHDA and CDR2 SQIVND (reference sequence). After removal of 6 bases from V and 4 bases from J, the junction contained 10 bases not matched to a gene. The CDR3 runs 16 residues. Profiled with immunoSEQ multiplex PCR; TCRdb holds only in-frame clones, not every one. The table lists 30,000 or so clones, about 81% of them singletons, with 20% to 25% in the top ten. The sample comes from a study of OX40 agonist ivuxolimab in advanced cancers. Overall study context: Therapy given before enrollment (anti-PD-1, anti-PD-L1 or anti-CTLA-4) was allowed, and roughly 42% had some. Study-wide results and limits: Normalized T-cell clonal expansion was also low in some nonresponders.

Material: CD4+ or CD8+ T cells sorted from blood, obtained in a trial of the OX40 agonist ivuxolimab. The receptor was isolated from an adult with an advanced solid tumor such as melanoma, head and neck, liver or kidney cancer. This chain uses TRBV19 with TRBJ1-5; 9 nucleotides align to TRBD1. CDR3 sequence: CASRTRTGAGNQPQHF. The DNA for the CDR3 is TGTGCCAGTAGGACCAGGACAGGGGCTGGTAATCAGCCCCAGCATTTT.